These T cell receptor beta chains were read from a single sample in a study of blood T cell repertoires in COVID-19. Libraries were prepared by immunoSEQ multiplex PCR; TCRdb keeps only in-frame clonotypes and omits some of them. Of about 200,000 clones listed, about 88% are singletons. Sequencing was carried out using peripheral blood. These receptors were taken from a man aged 50-59 years with COVID-19, enrolled during active disease. The CDR3 runs from the conserved cysteine through the conserved F or W. A D gene is named only where the DNA matches it firmly. The size entry is marked missing in some rows and otherwise reads once, few, many or a size class.

D,size,J,V,CDR3,DNA
TRBD1,-,TRBJ2-5,TRBV6-6,CASSSPGQATQYF,TGTGCCAGCAGTTCCCCCGGACAGGCGACCCAGTACTTC
TRBD2,-,TRBJ2-1,TRBV2,CASTKLAASYNEQFF,TGTGCCAGCACCAAACTAGCGGCCTCCTACAATGAGCAGTTCTTC
-,-,TRBJ2-7,TRBV27,CASSLNGGEQYF,TGTGCCAGCAGTTTAAACGGGGGAGAGCAGTACTTC
-,-,TRBJ2-1,TRBV24-1,CATSAPGSLSHEQFF,TGTGCCACCAGTGCCCCCGGGTCTTTAAGCCATGAGCAGTTCTTC
-,-,TRBJ1-4,TRBV27,CASSLVTPGKLFF,TGTGCCAGCAGTTTAGTAACACCGGGAAAACTGTTTTTT
-,-,TRBJ2-3,TRBV24-1,CATSDRQGGDTDTQYF,TGTGCCACCAGTGACCGGCAGGGGGGAGACACAGATACGCAGTATTTT
-,-,TRBJ1-3,TRBV28,CASSPEGGPGNTIYF,TGTGCCAGCAGTCCAGAGGGTGGCCCCGGAAACACCATATATTTT
-,-,TRBJ1-5,TRBV18,CASSRETERNQPQHF,TGTGCCAGCTCACGCGAAACAGAAAGAAATCAGCCCCAGCATTTT
TRBD2,-,TRBJ2-3,TRBV28,CASSFGGGRTDTQYF,TGTGCCAGCAGTTTTGGCGGGGGGCGCACAGATACGCAGTATTTT
TRBD1,few,TRBJ2-7,TRBV18,CASSPGDSSYEQYF,TGTGCCAGCTCACCAGGGGACAGCTCCTACGAGCAGTACTTC
TRBD1,-,TRBJ2-7,TRBV5-1,CASSFGQGGEQYF,TGCGCCAGCAGCTTTGGACAGGGGGGCGAGCAGTACTTC
-,-,TRBJ1-5,TRBV20-1,CSASGGQDDFSNQPQHF,TGCAGTGCTAGTGGCGGTCAAGACGATTTTAGCAATCAGCCCCAGCATTTT
-,-,TRBJ2-2,TRBV6-1,CASSEARTGELFF,TGTGCCAGCAGTGAAGCGCGCACCGGGGAGCTGTTTTTT
-,once,TRBJ1-6,TRBV5-5,CASSSTGGAGNSPLHF,TGTGCCAGCAGCTCCACCGGGGGGGCTGGTAATTCACCCCTCCACTTT
-,-,TRBJ2-2,TRBV7-9,CASSLVTQGTGELFF,TGTGCCAGCAGCTTAGTAACCCAGGGCACCGGGGAGCTGTTTTTT
TRBD1,-,TRBJ1-1,TRBV2,CASSVDRVTEAFF,TGTGCCAGCAGTGTGGACAGGGTAACTGAAGCTTTCTTT
-,-,TRBJ1-4,TRBV6-4,CASSNMANEKLFF,TGTGCCAGCAGTAACATGGCTAATGAAAAACTGTTTTTT
TRBD1,once,TRBJ2-2,TRBV5-6,CASSRDSNTGELFF,TGTGCCAGCAGCCGGGACAGCAACACCGGGGAGCTGTTTTTT
-,-,TRBJ1-4,TRBV5-1,CASSYQGFNEKLFF,TGCGCCAGCAGCTACCAGGGGTTTAATGAAAAACTGTTTTTT
-,-,TRBJ1-2,TRBV9,CASSDQIEAYGYTF,TGTGCCAGCAGCGACCAGATTGAGGCCTATGGCTACACCTTC